The 10 T cell receptor beta chains presented below share a single source sample, sequenced in a study of technical replicates of blood from a few donors (dated by TCRdb to about 2017). The protocol used for the library was the immunoSEQ multiplex PCR assay. Not all clones reach the TCRdb copy of this immuneACCESS table, which keeps in-frame sequences only. Checked studies attribute under half of the gap to unresolved V genes and leave the rest unexplained. The sample table holds tens of thousands of clones, of which under 95% were seen once. The ten largest clones capture approximately 0.3% of the sample. Material for sequencing was T cells isolated from PBMCs. The origin of the receptors is a human donor in good health.

This sequence joins TRBV19 and TRBJ2-2, with 8 bases identical to TRBD2. Germline V lookup: CDR1 LNHDA, CDR2 SQIVND (reference sequence). This CDR3 has 14 amino acids. With 9 bases clipped from V and 7 bases from J, the junction kept 10 bases outside the gene matches. The CDR3 region has the DNA TGTGCCAGCTCCCGGGGGGGGGCAAGCGGGGAGCTGTTTTTT. Translation gives CASSRGGASGELFF.

The V call is TRBV25-1, the J call TRBJ2-1, with 11 bases lining up with TRBD2. Trimming cost V 4 bases and J 9 bases; bases outside gene matches: 11. This CDR3 contains 16 residues. Germline V lookup: CDR1 MGHDK, CDR2 SYGVNS. The CDR3 region is CASSGRSTSGSSEQFF. The CDR3 nucleotides read TGTGCCAGCAGTGGTAGAAGTACTAGCGGGAGCAGTGAGCAGTTCTTC.

The CDR3 spells CASSFLGTSGNEQYF. The CDR3 DNA is TGTGCCAGCAGCTTCTTGGGGACTAGCGGGAACGAGCAGTACTTC. The chain has TRBV11-1 and TRBJ2-7; 13 bases fit TRBD2. With 3 bases clipped from V and 5 bases from J, the junction kept 4 bases outside the gene matches. CDR1 SGHAT and CDR2 FQDESV come from the germline V gene (reference sequence). This CDR3 has 15 amino acids.

This clone was found a few times. The V call is TRBV4-2, the J call TRBJ2-5; 15 bases are a match to TRBD2. The CDR3 runs 17 residues. V shed 3 bases and J 2 bases; nucleotides not matched to a gene: 4. Germline CDR1 and CDR2: LGHNA and YNFKEQ. The CDR3 is CASSQGGLAGGQETQYF. The DNA of the CDR3 is TGTGCCAGCAGCCAGGGTGGACTAGCGGGAGGGCAAGAGACCCAGTACTTC.

This chain connects TRBV27 to TRBJ2-7; the D is unclear. Germline loops: CDR1 MNHEY, CDR2 SMNVEV (reference sequence). This CDR3 is built from 13 residues. V was shortened by 8 bases and J by 2 bases, with 13 bases between the two germline ends. CDR3 in amino acids: CASGSWPTYEQYF. The CDR3 DNA is TGTGCCAGCGGCTCTTGGCCGACCTACGAGCAGTACTTC.

The chain is built from TRBV19 and TRBJ2-7, with TRBD2 matching over 7 bases. Germline V gene data show CDR1 as LNHDA and CDR2 as SQIVND (reference sequence). V lost 6 bases and J lost 0; bases outside the gene matches: 5. This CDR3 spans 14 amino acids. The CDR3 DNA is TGTGCCAGTAGCTGGGAGGGCCCCTCCTACGAGCAGTACTTC. Encoded protein: CASSWEGPSYEQYF.

This chain links TRBV7-2 with TRBJ2-2; D gene uncertain. Per germline, CDR1 SGHTA and CDR2 FQGNSA. V was shortened by 0 bases and J by 4 bases, with 9 bases between the two germline ends. The CDR3 loop spans 15 amino acids. CDR3: CASSLAEPGTGELFF. CDR3 DNA sequence: TGTGCCAGCAGCTTAGCCGAACCGGGCACCGGGGAGCTGTTTTTT.

The chain recombines TRBV18 with TRBJ2-7; 8 nucleotides match TRBD1. This CDR3 region has 15 residues. From germline, CDR1 is KGHSH and CDR2 LQKENI. V dropped 4 bases and J dropped 3; count of bases not matched to a gene: 8. CDR3 coding DNA: TGTGCCAGCTCACAAGCTCAGGGGGCCAACTACGAGCAGTACTTC. It specifies CASSQAQGANYEQYF.

This chain joins TRBV11-2 and TRBJ1-2; the match to TRBD1 covers 7 bases. CDR1 is SGHAT and CDR2 is FQNNGV in the germline V gene. The CDR3 sequence is 14 residues long. Trimming removed 2 bases from V and 4 bases from J; junction bases left unmatched: 4. CDR3 protein: CASSLSPGGYGYTF. In DNA, the CDR3 is TGTGCCAGCAGCTTATCCCCAGGGGGCTATGGCTACACCTTC.

This rearrangement joins TRBV4-1 to TRBJ2-2, with 7 bases aligning to TRBD2. The CDR3 has 20 residues. Trimming took 0 bases from V and 2 from J; bases not matched to a gene: 15. Germline CDR1 MGHRA, CDR2 YSYEKL. Written as DNA, the CDR3 is TGCGCCAGCAGCCAAGAACCCCCATTAGCTGGCGGGGGAAACACCGGGGAGCTGTTTTTT. It encodes CASSQEPPLAGGGNTGELFF.